Following are 30 T cell receptor beta chains from one sample sequenced in a study of blood T cell repertoires in COVID-19. Assay used: immunoSEQ multiplex PCR; TCRdb lists only in-frame clones, some missing. The sample lists 450,000 or so clones, around nine tenths occurring once. The sample was peripheral blood. These receptor sequences come from a man between 18 and 35 years old with COVID-19, enrolled during active disease.

This sequence joins TRBV5-1 and TRBJ2-3; 8 bases agree with TRBD1. The V segment lost 5 bases and the J segment 13 bases; nucleotides outside the gene matches: 21. The CDR3 runs 16 residues. The V gene's germline CDR1 is SGHRS and CDR2 YFSETQ. CDR3 sequence reads: CASSSTGGLASEVKYF. Written as DNA, the CDR3 is TGCGCCAGCAGTTCCACAGGGGGTTTGGCTAGCGAGGTGAAGTATTTT.

This clone was found a few times. V is TRBV6-5 and J is TRBJ2-2, with D unclear. The V end lost 5 bases, the J end lost 8 bases, and 15 bases lay between the germline ends. The CDR3 contains 14 residues. The germline V gene encodes CDR1 MNHEY and CDR2 SVGAGI. CDR3 DNA sequence: TGTGCCAGCAGTAAAACTTACAGTTCTGGGGAGCTGTTTTTT. As protein: CASSKTYSSGELFF.

The sample holds one count of this clone. The chain combines TRBV5-1 with TRBJ2-2; tentative D call: TRBD2 (5 bases). The CDR3 runs to 14 residues. Trimming stripped 8 bases from V and 3 bases from J, with 14 bases between. Germline-derived CDR1 and CDR2 are SGHRS and YFSETQ. The CDR3 nucleotides read TGCGCCAGTAGAGCTAGAGGGTACACCGGGGAGCTGTTTTTT. This translates into CASRARGYTGELFF. The whole variable domain, filled in from reference TRBV5-1 and TRBJ2-2, reads KAGVTQTPRYLIKTRGQQVTLSCSPISGHRSVSWYQQTPGQGLQFLFEYFSETQRNKGNFPGRFSGRQFSNSRSEMNVSTLELGDSALYLCASRARGYTGELFFGEGSRLTVL.

The chain recombines TRBV7-8 with TRBJ2-7; D is undetermined. The germline CDR1 and CDR2 sequences are SGHVS and FQNEAQ. Trimming took 5 bases from V and 1 from J, leaving 9 bases between them. This CDR3 spans 13 amino acids. CDR3 nucleotide sequence: TGTGCCAGCAGCGATCCCAGTTCCTACGAGCAGTACTTC. Translating it yields CASSDPSSYEQYF.

J is TRBJ2-3 and V is TRBV9; D not resolved. Germline CDR1 and CDR2: SGDLS and YYNGEE. This CDR3 contains 14 residues. V dropped 0 bases and J dropped 0 bases, with 5 bases sitting between them. The CDR3 protein is CASSVGQSTDTQYF. The DNA for the CDR3 is TGTGCCAGCAGCGTAGGGCAGAGCACAGATACGCAGTATTTT.

Ten or more counts support this clone. CDR3 sequence: CASSGLGERDGNTQYF. CDR3 DNA: TGTGCCAGCAGCGGACTTGGGGAGCGGGATGGAAATACGCAGTATTTT. The chain recombines TRBV13 with TRBJ2-3; TRBD2 agrees at 7 bases. The trim removed 5 bases at V and 7 bases at J, leaving 15 bases unmatched. Germline V gives CDR1 PRHDT, CDR2 FYEKMQ (reference sequence). There are 16 residues in the CDR3.

This clone showed up just once. This chain uses TRBV24-1 with TRBJ2-1, with 10 bases aligning to TRBD2. This CDR3 is 14 amino acids long. Trimming cost V 9 bases and J 4 bases; bases outside gene matches: 5. Germline V lookup: CDR1 KGHDR, CDR2 SFDVKD. CDR3 in amino acids: CATRASGGYNEQFF. The CDR3 region has the DNA TGTGCCACCCGAGCTAGCGGGGGTTACAATGAGCAGTTCTTC.

Here the CDR3 DNA reads TGTGCCAGAGCCGGGGGGATCCAGCGGGGGAATTTCCACGAGCAGTACTTC. Translated, it gives CARAGGIQRGNFHEQYF. V is TRBV27 and J is TRBJ2-7; 8 bases fit TRBD2. V gave up 9 bases and J gave up 5 bases; unmatched junction bases: 21. The CDR3 is 17 amino acids. The germline CDR1 and CDR2 sequences are MNHEY and SMNVEV (reference sequence).

The chain employs TRBV7-3 and TRBJ2-1, with a possible D match to TRBD1 (5 bases). Germline V gene data show CDR1 as SGHTA and CDR2 as FQGTGA. The CDR3 length is 12 residues. Trimming cost V 6 bases and J 6 bases, with 9 bases left between them. CDR3 in DNA: TGTGCCAGCAGTTTCACAGGCAATGAGCAGTTCTTC. Translated: CASSFTGNEQFF.

This clone was seen a few times. The rearrangement uses TRBV30 and TRBJ2-2; 8 nucleotides match TRBD1. After removal of 2 bases from V and 7 bases from J, the junction contained 6 bases not matched to a gene. The CDR3 extends over 14 amino acids. CDR1 and CDR2 (germline): GTSNPN, SVGIG (reference sequence). CDR3 sequence: CAWSNNRGIGELFF. CDR3 sequence (DNA): TGTGCCTGGAGTAACAACAGGGGGATCGGGGAGCTGTTTTTT.

The V and J genes are TRBV3-1 (or the pseudogene TRBV3-2) and TRBJ1-2; 9 bases align to TRBD1. CDR1 is LGHDT, CDR2 YNNKEL, per germline (reference sequence). The CDR3 runs 16 residues. V dropped 5 bases and J dropped 3; count of bases not matched to a gene: 10. CDR3 in amino acids: CASSATWTGADYGYTF. The CDR3 nucleotides are TGTGCCAGCAGCGCGACTTGGACAGGGGCGGACTATGGCTACACCTTC.

The chain recombines TRBV24-1 with TRBJ2-2, with 8 bases lining up with TRBD1. CDR1 is KGHDR, CDR2 SFDVKD, per germline. The trim removed 5 bases at V and 4 bases at J, leaving 5 bases unmatched. The CDR3 extends over 15 amino acids. This CDR3 is CATSVTGVGTGELFF. CDR3 DNA sequence: TGTGCCACCAGTGTGACAGGGGTTGGCACCGGGGAGCTGTTTTTT.

CDR3 nucleotides: TGTGCCAGCAGTTACTCTCGACAGAAACTGAACACTGAAGCTTTCTTT. As protein: CASSYSRQKLNTEAFF. The chain links TRBV6-5 to TRBJ1-1; possible D gene TRBD1, 5 bases. This CDR3 spans 16 amino acids. Germline CDR1 and CDR2: MNHEY and SVGAGI. V shed 0 bases and J shed 0 bases, with 11 bases lying between them.

This chain uses TRBV3-1 (or the pseudogene TRBV3-2) with TRBJ1-2; D is unresolved. The germline V and J ends were trimmed by 3 bases and 4 bases, with 9 bases remaining between them. Germline V gives CDR1 LGHDT, CDR2 YNNKEL (reference sequence). The CDR3 loop spans 13 amino acids. CDR3 region: CASSHTPTYGYTF. Written as DNA, the CDR3 is TGTGCCAGCAGCCACACTCCTACCTATGGCTACACCTTC.

The chain uses TRBV19 and TRBJ1-1, with D unresolved. Germline V gene data show CDR1 as LNHDA and CDR2 as SQIVND (reference sequence). Trimming pared 4 bases from V and 1 base from J, leaving 10 bases between. The CDR3 length is 14 residues. CDR3 nucleotides: TGTGCCAGTAGTAGCTATCAGCGGAACACTGAAGCTTTCTTT. This encodes CASSSYQRNTEAFF.

The genes are TRBV5-1 and TRBJ2-3, with TRBD2 matching over 13 bases. The length of the CDR3 is 19 residues. With V trimmed by 3 bases and J by 3 bases, 13 bases remained unmatched. CDR1 and CDR2 from the germline V gene are SGHRS and YFSETQ. CDR3 sequence: CASSSGVLAGGLKTDTQYF. In DNA, the CDR3 is TGCGCCAGCAGCTCTGGGGTACTAGCGGGAGGGCTCAAGACAGATACGCAGTATTTT.

CDR3 sequence (DNA): TGCGCCAGCAGTCGCCTTGGGACAGTATACCTCTACGAGCAGTACTTC. Translation: CASSRLGTVYLYEQYF. The V gene is TRBV23-1, the J gene TRBJ2-7, with 7 bases fitting TRBD1. TRBV23-1 falls under the ORF class, with uncertain function. V was pared by 4 bases and J by 3 bases, with 12 bases of the junction left unmatched. The CDR3 has 16 amino acids.

The chain employs TRBV3-1 (or the pseudogene TRBV3-2) and TRBJ1-2; D not certain. Deletions cut 6 bases from V and 5 bases from J, with 13 bases between. Looked up from germline, CDR1 is LGHDT and CDR2 is YNNKEL (reference sequence). This CDR3 has 13 amino acids. CDR3 coding DNA: TGTGCCAGCAGAAGCGGAGTAGGGTATGGCTACACCTTC. Translating gives CASRSGVGYGYTF.

V gene TRBV6-5 combines with J gene TRBJ1-1, with D uncertain. The length of the CDR3 is 14 residues. Germline CDR1 reads MNHEY; CDR2 reads SVGAGI. The V gene lost 6 bases and the J gene lost 3 bases, with 14 bases spanning the gap. CDR3 in DNA: TGTGCCAGCAGCCAACTCGGCGGTCACACTGAAGCTTTCTTT. Translated: CASSQLGGHTEAFF.

This rearrangement joins TRBV18 to TRBJ1-6, with TRBD1 matching 7 bases. This CDR3 region has 14 residues. Germline lookup yields CDR1 KGHSH and CDR2 LQKENI. V gave up 6 bases and J gave up 5 bases; unmatched junction bases: 4. The CDR3 region is CASSRDSNNSPLHF. CDR3 DNA sequence: TGTGCCAGCTCGCGGGACAGCAATAATTCACCCCTCCACTTT.

V gene TRBV19 combines with J gene TRBJ1-2; 9 bases agree with TRBD1. The CDR3 contains 17 residues. Looked up from germline, CDR1 is LNHDA and CDR2 is SQIVND (reference sequence). V trimming: 2 bases; J trimming: 2 bases; junction bases outside the gene matches: 9. CDR3 loop: CASSITVGQGPNYGYTF. CDR3 in DNA: TGTGCCAGTAGTATAACGGTCGGACAGGGGCCGAACTATGGCTACACCTTC. The full variable domain, with the rest looked up from reference TRBV19 and TRBJ1-2, is DGGITQSPKYLFRKEGQNVTLSCEQNLNHDAMYWYRQDPGQGLRLIYYSQIVNDFQKGDIAEGYSVSREKKESFPLTVTSAQKNPTAFYLCASSITVGQGPNYGYTFGSGTRLTVV.

This clone was seen a few times. The rearrangement joins TRBV28 to TRBJ1-5; TRBD1 agrees at 8 bases. Germline-derived CDR1 and CDR2 are MDHEN and SYDVKM. This CDR3 region has 14 residues. Losses at the gene ends were 6 bases for V and 6 bases for J; bases not matched to a gene: 7. The CDR3 spells CASRPTGTGQPQHF. In nucleotides, the CDR3 is TGTGCCAGCAGACCGACAGGGACAGGTCAGCCCCAGCATTTT.

This sequence joins TRBV4-1 and TRBJ2-1, with a tentative D call TRBD2 (7 bases). CDR3 length equals 16 residues. V was trimmed by 5 bases and J by 0 bases, leaving 14 bases between them. Germline V gene data show CDR1 as MGHRA and CDR2 as YSYEKL. As DNA, the CDR3 is TGCGCCAGCAGCGACGCGGGGGCCCGCTCCTACAATGAGCAGTTCTTC. This sequence encodes CASSDAGARSYNEQFF.

This clone was seen once. The J gene is TRBJ2-2, the V gene TRBV7-9; 11 nucleotides line up with TRBD1. Germline V gene lookup returns CDR1 SEHNR and CDR2 FQNEAQ (reference sequence). This CDR3 is 12 amino acids long. The V segment lost 5 bases and the J segment 16 bases; nucleotides outside the gene matches: 6. The CDR3 DNA is TGTGCCAGCAGCCAGGGACAGGGGGATGCGTTTTTT. Translating gives CASSQGQGDAFF.

V and J are TRBV23-1 and TRBJ1-2; D is uncertain. TRBV23-1 is known as an ORF, though its function is uncertain. The CDR3 contains 16 residues. The germline V and J ends were trimmed by 0 bases and 4 bases, with 15 bases remaining between them. The CDR3 here is CASSQSDGARSYGYTF. The DNA of the CDR3 is TGCGCCAGCAGTCAATCTGATGGAGCGAGAAGCTATGGCTACACCTTC.

J is TRBJ1-5 and V is TRBV27, with D unresolved. Between the trimmed V and J ends, which lost 0 bases and 7 bases, there was a span of 10 bases. The CDR3 is 14 residues long. Germline CDR1 and CDR2: MNHEY and SMNVEV (reference sequence). The CDR3 nucleotides are TGTGCCAGCAGTTTATCCATCGGGGAACAGCCCCAGCATTTT. This codes for CASSLSIGEQPQHF.

The chain couples TRBV10-3 to TRBJ2-7; TRBD2 matches at 11 bases. The CDR3 consists of 14 residues. Trimming cost V 8 bases and J 4 bases; bases outside gene matches: 7. Germline CDR1 reads ENHRY; CDR2 reads SYGVKD. The CDR3 reads CAIAGTSGKYEQYF. The CDR3 nucleotides are TGTGCCATCGCCGGGACTAGCGGAAAATACGAGCAGTACTTC.

V is TRBV2 and J is TRBJ2-7; D is undetermined. Germline-derived CDR1 and CDR2 are SNHLY and FYNNEI. The CDR3 extends over 16 amino acids. V was clipped by 5 bases and J by 3 bases, with 20 bases between them. CDR3 sequence: CASSPGPLESGYEQYF. In DNA, the CDR3 is TGTGCCAGCAGTCCCGGCCCTCTAGAATCCGGCTACGAGCAGTACTTC. Combining the CDR3 with reference TRBV2 and TRBJ2-7 gives the whole variable domain EPEVTQTPSHQVTQMGQEVILRCVPISNHLYFYWYRQILGQKVEFLVSFYNNEISEKSEIFDDQFSVERPDGSNFTLKIRSTKLEDSAMYFCASSPGPLESGYEQYFGPGTRLTVT.

The chain employs TRBV30 and TRBJ2-2, with 8 bases fitting TRBD2. V was pared by 8 bases and J by 6 bases, with 2 bases of the junction left unmatched. The CDR3 extends over 11 amino acids. CDR1 and CDR2 from the germline V gene are GTSNPN and SVGIG (reference sequence). In nucleotides, the CDR3 is TGTGCCGGGACTAGACCCGGGGAGCTGTTTTTT. This codes for CAGTRPGELFF.

The CDR3 reads CASSEGGEQYF. In DNA, the CDR3 is TGCGCCAGCAGTGAGGGGGGGGAGCAGTACTTC. The genes are TRBV10-2 and TRBJ2-7; a weak D match, TRBD2 (6 bases). This CDR3 contains 11 residues. Germline V gives CDR1 WSHSY, CDR2 SAAADI. V shed 2 bases and J shed 7 bases, with 6 bases lying between them.